This TCR beta chain stems from a study of blood T cell repertoires in COVID-19. The overall study: COVID-19 samples from acute and convalescent phases originated in the United States, Italy and Spain.

The CDR3 extends over 14 amino acids. The trim removed 3 bases at V and 6 bases at J, leaving 7 bases unmatched. CDR1 and CDR2 (germline): KGHSH, LQKENI. Generated by immunoSEQ multiplex PCR, the TCRdb table keeps only in-frame clones and is missing some. The profile shows over 65,000 clones, 80% of them singletons. What was sequenced was peripheral blood. The source of this sequence is a woman aged 40 to 55 with active or convalescent COVID-19. V and J are TRBV18 and TRBJ2-7, with TRBD1 matching over 8 bases. The CDR3, as DNA: TGTGCCAGCTCACCGGGGACAGGTCCGATCGAGCAGTACTTC. This translates into CASSPGTGPIEQYF.